Presented here are 20 T cell receptor beta chains from one specimen sequenced in a study of blood T cell repertoires in COVID-19. Here immunoSEQ multiplex PCR was the method, and the copy in TCRdb shows in-frame clones only, minus some. Counted here are about 230,000 clones, around 80% occurring once; the ten biggest clones make up around 2.4%. The sample was peripheral blood. These TCRs come from a man aged 35 to 55 who had recovered from COVID-19.

V gene TRBV6-6 combines with J gene TRBJ1-1; D gene ambiguous. CDR3 length: 13 residues. The germline V and J ends were trimmed by 7 bases and 1 base, with 10 bases remaining between them. Germline V gene data show CDR1 as MNHNY and CDR2 as SVGAGI (reference sequence). The CDR3 spells CASTVRSNTEAFF. The CDR3 DNA follows: TGTGCCAGCACCGTCAGGTCGAACACTGAAGCTTTCTTT.

The rearrangement links TRBV27 to TRBJ1-2; 11 nucleotides agree with TRBD1. The CDR3 is 13 amino acids. Germline V lookup: CDR1 MNHEY, CDR2 SMNVEV (reference sequence). The V segment lost 6 bases and the J segment 5 bases; nucleotides outside the gene matches: 2. In nucleotides, the CDR3 is TGTGCCAGCAGCGGGACAGGGGGTTATGGCTACACCTTC. It is translated as CASSGTGGYGYTF.

The V and J genes are TRBV30 and TRBJ1-5, with unresolved D. CDR1 and CDR2 (germline): GTSNPN, SVGIG (reference sequence). The CDR3 loop spans 14 amino acids. Trimming removed 1 base from V and 0 bases from J, with 7 bases in between. DNA of the CDR3: TGTGCCTGGAGTGAGGCGGTTAGCAATCAGCCCCAGCATTTT. Amino acid sequence: CAWSEAVSNQPQHF.

This sequence joins TRBV5-1 and TRBJ1-4; D perhaps matches TRBD1 (6 bases). The CDR3 is made up of 15 amino acids. Trimming took off 4 bases at V and 6 bases at J, with 16 bases between the two ends. Per the germline V gene, CDR1 is SGHRS and CDR2 is YFSETQ. The CDR3 spells CASSRGAGEDEKLFF. The CDR3 nucleotides are TGCGCCAGCAGCCGGGGGGCAGGGGAAGATGAAAAACTGTTTTTT.

The chain links TRBV7-2 to TRBJ2-5; D is perhaps TRBD1 (6 bases). The germline V and J ends were trimmed by 5 bases and 3 bases, with 13 bases remaining between them. CDR3 length: 14 residues. The germline CDR1 and CDR2 sequences are SGHTA and FQGNSA. The CDR3: CASSPTRTEETQYF. CDR3 coding DNA: TGTGCCAGCAGCCCAACTAGGACAGAAGAGACCCAGTACTTC. Variable domain in full (rest from reference TRBV7-2 and TRBJ2-5): GAGVSQSPSNKVTEKGKDVELRCDPISGHTALYWYRQSLGQGLEFLIYFQGNSAPDKSGLPSDRFSAERTGGSVSTLTIQRTQQEDSAVYLCASSPTRTEETQYFGPGTRLLVL.

J is TRBJ1-5 and V is TRBV7-2; D perhaps matches TRBD1 (6 bases). V was cut by 5 bases and J by 1 base, with 18 bases left in between. The length of the CDR3 is 17 residues. Germline V lookup: CDR1 SGHTA, CDR2 FQGNSA. The CDR3 DNA follows: TGTGCCAGCAGCCCGACGACAGGCCGGTGGAGCAATCAGCCCCAGCATTTT. This sequence encodes CASSPTTGRWSNQPQHF.

The rearrangement uses TRBV6-5 and TRBJ1-1; D not resolved. The germline V and J ends were trimmed by 1 base and 1 base, with 4 bases remaining between them. CDR3 length: 13 residues. Germline V gene data show CDR1 as MNHEY and CDR2 as SVGAGI. The CDR3 sequence: CASSYFRNTEAFF. CDR3 nucleotide sequence: TGTGCCAGCAGTTACTTCCGGAACACTGAAGCTTTCTTT.

In its sample, this clone was seen once. The rearrangement links TRBV12-2 to TRBJ1-1. TRBV12-2 is recorded as a pseudogene. The CDR3 has 12 amino acids. The CDR3 here is CASRAVNTEAFF. As DNA, the CDR3 is TGTGCAAGTCGAGCTGTTAACACTGAAGCTTTCTTT.

V and J are TRBV18 and TRBJ1-3; D is uncertain. Germline-derived CDR1 and CDR2 are KGHSH and LQKENI. CDR3 length: 13 amino acids. V lost 7 bases and J 3 bases, leaving 10 bases between the germline ends. This chain's CDR3 is CASFEAIGNTIYF. CDR3 nucleotides: TGTGCCAGCTTCGAGGCCATTGGAAACACCATATATTTT.

This clone was recorded once. The rearrangement links TRBV30 to TRBJ2-7; 12 nucleotides agree with TRBD2. After removal of 3 bases from V and 4 bases from J, the junction contained 7 bases not matched to a gene. CDR3 length: 15 amino acids. Germline CDR1 reads GTSNPN; CDR2 reads SVGIG (reference sequence). The CDR3 coding sequence is TGTGCCTGGAGCCACAGGACTAGCGGGAAATACGAGCAGTACTTC. Residues: CAWSHRTSGKYEQYF.

About this clone itself: Other DNA sequences in this specimen translate into the identical CDR3. The J gene is TRBJ2-1, the V gene TRBV7-6, with TRBD2 identical over 9 bases. Germline loops: CDR1 SGHVS, CDR2 FNYEAQ. V lost 1 base, J lost 8 bases, and 9 bases stayed unmatched. This CDR3 spans 16 amino acids. DNA for the CDR3: TGTGCCAGCAGCTTAGGGGGCGGGAGGGCCCTCGATGAGCAGTTCTTC. This gives the protein CASSLGGGRALDEQFF.

The chain recombines TRBV27 with TRBJ1-2; TRBD1 matches 8 bases. Germline values: CDR1 MNHEY, CDR2 SMNVEV (reference sequence). This CDR3 has 18 residues. Unmatched junction bases numbered 17, after V lost 8 bases and J lost 0 bases. The CDR3 protein is CASGGQGVVTQANYGYTF. The DNA for the CDR3 is TGTGCCAGCGGCGGACAGGGAGTGGTAACGCAGGCTAACTATGGCTACACCTTC.

Worth noting for this clone: In the same sample, other DNA sequences code for this CDR3. This rearrangement joins TRBV12-5 to TRBJ1-2; no clear D. Trimming pared 3 bases from V and 0 bases from J, leaving 2 bases between. Germline V gene sequence: CDR1 LGHNT, CDR2 FRNRAP. The CDR3 runs 12 residues. CDR3 in DNA: TGTGCTAGTGGTTTCTCTAACTATGGCTACACCTTC. It codes for CASGFSNYGYTF.

The chain links TRBV10-3 to TRBJ2-7; 8 bases match TRBD1. There are 14 residues in the CDR3. Germline CDR1 ENHRY, CDR2 SYGVKD. The junction had 11 bases not matched to a gene; V was cut back by 11 bases and J by 2 bases. CDR3 DNA: TGTGCCGTAGGAGGTGGGGGACAGGCCTACGAGCAGTACTTC. It yields the protein CAVGGGGQAYEQYF.

The gene calls are TRBV25-1 and TRBJ1-2; TRBD1 might be the D (6 bases). Germline values: CDR1 MGHDK, CDR2 SYGVNS. V was cut by 6 bases and J by 0 bases, with 14 bases left in between. The CDR3 covers 15 residues. The CDR3 is CASSPGQLPNYGYTF. As DNA, the CDR3 is TGTGCCAGCAGCCCCGGACAGCTGCCTAACTATGGCTACACCTTC.

The V gene is TRBV4-1, the J gene TRBJ1-5; D is perhaps TRBD1 (6 bases). The CDR3 is 14 residues long. The V gene lost 4 bases and the J gene lost 5 bases, with 12 bases spanning the gap. CDR1 MGHRA and CDR2 YSYEKL come from the germline V gene. The CDR3 region has the DNA TGCGCCAGCAGCCCTAGACAGGTAGATCAGCCCCAGCATTTT. Its protein is CASSPRQVDQPQHF.

The genes are TRBV2 and TRBJ1-6; D remains ambiguous. This CDR3 contains 16 residues. V was clipped by 3 bases and J by 7 bases, with 16 bases between them. Germline V gene data show CDR1 as SNHLY and CDR2 as FYNNEI. For the CDR3, the DNA is TGTGCCAGCAGTGAGGGAGTGAGGGTTATGAATTCACCCCTCCACTTT. Protein: CASSEGVRVMNSPLHF.

The CDR3 sequence: CASSVGAAPNYGYTF. As DNA, the CDR3 is TGTGCCAGCAGCGTAGGGGCAGCTCCTAACTATGGCTACACCTTC. This chain connects TRBV9 to TRBJ1-2; D unclear. Trimming removed 0 bases from V and 0 bases from J, with 9 bases in between. The CDR3 has 15 residues. Per the germline V gene, CDR1 is SGDLS and CDR2 is YYNGEE.

The genes are TRBV5-1 and TRBJ1-1, with D possibly matching TRBD1 (6 bases). V was clipped by 3 bases and J by 4 bases, with 13 bases between them. The V gene's germline CDR1 is SGHRS and CDR2 YFSETQ. The CDR3 extends over 14 amino acids. The CDR3: CASSSRGRSTEAFF. As DNA, the CDR3 is TGCGCCAGCAGCTCCAGGGGCCGTAGCACTGAAGCTTTCTTT.

Here the CDR3 DNA reads TGCGCCAGCAGCTTACTAGCGAGGACCTACGAGCAGTACTTC. Translated: CASSLLARTYEQYF. The chain is built from TRBV5-1 and TRBJ2-7; 7 positions match TRBD2. J was trimmed by 2 bases and V by 2 bases; bases with no gene match: 4. The CDR3 spans 14 residues. Germline lookup yields CDR1 SGHRS and CDR2 YFSETQ.